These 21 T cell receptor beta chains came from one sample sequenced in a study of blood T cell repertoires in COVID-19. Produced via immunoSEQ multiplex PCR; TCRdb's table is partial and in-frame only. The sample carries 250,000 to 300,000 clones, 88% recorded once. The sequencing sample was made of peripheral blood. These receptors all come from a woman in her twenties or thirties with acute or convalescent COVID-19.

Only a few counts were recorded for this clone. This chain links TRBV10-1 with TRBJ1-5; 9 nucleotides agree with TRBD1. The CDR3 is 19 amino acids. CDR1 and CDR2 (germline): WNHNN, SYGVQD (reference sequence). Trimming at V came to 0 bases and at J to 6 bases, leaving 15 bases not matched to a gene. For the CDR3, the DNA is TGCGCCAGCAGTGAGTCGGGACAGGGTCTGATCGTCTTTCTTCAGCCCCAGCATTTT. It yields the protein CASSESGQGLIVFLQPQHF.

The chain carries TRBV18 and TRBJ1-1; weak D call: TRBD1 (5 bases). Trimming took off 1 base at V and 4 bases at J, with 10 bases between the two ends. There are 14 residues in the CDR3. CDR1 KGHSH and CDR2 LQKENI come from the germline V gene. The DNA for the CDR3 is TGTGCCAGCTCACCACTGGGGGGGACCACTGAAGCTTTCTTT. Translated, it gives CASSPLGGTTEAFF.

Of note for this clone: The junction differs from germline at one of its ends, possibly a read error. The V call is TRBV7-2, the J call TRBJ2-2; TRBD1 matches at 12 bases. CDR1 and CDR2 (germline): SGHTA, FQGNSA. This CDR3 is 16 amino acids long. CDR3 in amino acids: CASSPGTGGALGKLFF. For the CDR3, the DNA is TGTGCCAGCAGCCCCGGGACAGGGGGCGCCCTCGGGAAGCTGTTTTTT.

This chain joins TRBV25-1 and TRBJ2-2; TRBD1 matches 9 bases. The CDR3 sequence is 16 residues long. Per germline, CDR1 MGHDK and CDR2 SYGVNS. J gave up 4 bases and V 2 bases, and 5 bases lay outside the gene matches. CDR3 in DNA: TGTGCCAGCAGTGAAGTACAGGGGGCGCGCACCGGGGAGCTGTTTTTT. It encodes CASSEVQGARTGELFF. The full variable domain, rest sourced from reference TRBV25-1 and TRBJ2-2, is EADIYQTPRYLVIGTGKKITLECSQTMGHDKMYWYQQDPGMELHLIHYSYGVNSTEKGDLSSESTVSRIRTEHFPLTLESARPSHTSQYLCASSEVQGARTGELFFGEGSRLTVL.

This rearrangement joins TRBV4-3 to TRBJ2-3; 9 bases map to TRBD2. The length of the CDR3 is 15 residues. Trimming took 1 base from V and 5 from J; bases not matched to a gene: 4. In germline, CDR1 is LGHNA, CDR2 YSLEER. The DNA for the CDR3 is TGCGCCAGCAGCCAAGGGCGGGAGGGCCAAGATACGCAGTATTTT. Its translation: CASSQGREGQDTQYF.

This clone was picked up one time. CDR3 sequence reads: CASSPLAGMDTDTQYF. CDR3 bases: TGTGCCAGCTCACCATTAGCGGGGATGGACACAGATACGCAGTATTTT. The chain recombines TRBV18 with TRBJ2-3; 8 bases map to TRBD2. Germline CDR1 and CDR2: KGHSH and LQKENI. The CDR3 totals 16 residues. V was pared by 2 bases and J by 2 bases, with 6 bases of the junction left unmatched.

CDR3 loop: CASSLAGGLYEQYF. Here the CDR3 DNA reads TGTGCCAGCAGCTTAGCGGGAGGGCTCTACGAGCAGTACTTC. The rearrangement links TRBV5-4 to TRBJ2-7; 10 nucleotides line up with TRBD2. Germline CDR1 is SGHNT and CDR2 is YYREEE (reference sequence). Losses at the gene ends were 2 bases for V and 3 bases for J; bases not matched to a gene: 2. The CDR3 has 14 amino acids.

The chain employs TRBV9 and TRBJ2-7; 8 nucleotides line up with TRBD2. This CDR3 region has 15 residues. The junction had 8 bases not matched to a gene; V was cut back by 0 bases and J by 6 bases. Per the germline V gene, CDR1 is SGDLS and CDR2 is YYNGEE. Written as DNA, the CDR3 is TGTGCCAGCAGCGTAGGCAGCGGGAGTATCATCGAGCAGTACTTC. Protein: CASSVGSGSIIEQYF.

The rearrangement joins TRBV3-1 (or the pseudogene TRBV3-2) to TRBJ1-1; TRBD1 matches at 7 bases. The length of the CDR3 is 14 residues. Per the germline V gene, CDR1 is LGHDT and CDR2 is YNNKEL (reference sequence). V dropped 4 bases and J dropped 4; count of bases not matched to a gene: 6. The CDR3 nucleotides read TGTGCCAGCAGCCGAAAGCAGGGGGGCACTGAAGCTTTCTTT. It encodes CASSRKQGGTEAFF.

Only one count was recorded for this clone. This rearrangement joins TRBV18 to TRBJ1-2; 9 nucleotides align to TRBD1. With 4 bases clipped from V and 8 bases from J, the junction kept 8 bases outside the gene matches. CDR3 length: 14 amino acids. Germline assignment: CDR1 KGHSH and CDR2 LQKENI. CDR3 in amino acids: CASSRKQGAGGYTF. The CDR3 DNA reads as TGTGCCAGCTCACGTAAACAGGGGGCTGGCGGCTACACCTTC.

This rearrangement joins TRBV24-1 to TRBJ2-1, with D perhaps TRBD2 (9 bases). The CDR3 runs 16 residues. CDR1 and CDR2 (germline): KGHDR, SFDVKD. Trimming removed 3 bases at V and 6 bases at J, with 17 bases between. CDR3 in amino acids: CATSDRDRRGGNEQFF. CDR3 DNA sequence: TGTGCCACCAGTGATCGGGACAGGCGGGGGGGCAATGAGCAGTTCTTC.

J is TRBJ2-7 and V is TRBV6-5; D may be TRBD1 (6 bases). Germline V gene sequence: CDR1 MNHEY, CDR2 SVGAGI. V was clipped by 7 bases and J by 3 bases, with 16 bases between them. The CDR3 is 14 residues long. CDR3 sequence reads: CASTPTDSYYEQYF. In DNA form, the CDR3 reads TGTGCCAGCACCCCCACGGACAGCTACTACGAGCAGTACTTC.

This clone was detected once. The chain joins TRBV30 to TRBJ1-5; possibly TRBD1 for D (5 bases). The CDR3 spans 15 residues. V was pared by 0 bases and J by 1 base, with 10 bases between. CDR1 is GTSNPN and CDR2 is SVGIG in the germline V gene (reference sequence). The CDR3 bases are TGTGCCTGGAGTGTAGTTTCAGGGAGCAATCAGCCCCAGCATTTT. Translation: CAWSVVSGSNQPQHF.

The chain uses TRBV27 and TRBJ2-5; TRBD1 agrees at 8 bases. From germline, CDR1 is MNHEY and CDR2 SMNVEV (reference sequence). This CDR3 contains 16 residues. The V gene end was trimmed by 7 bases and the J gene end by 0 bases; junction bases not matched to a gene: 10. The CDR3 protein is CASTSRTGRYQETQYF. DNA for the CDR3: TGTGCCAGCACCTCCCGGACAGGGAGGTACCAAGAGACCCAGTACTTC.

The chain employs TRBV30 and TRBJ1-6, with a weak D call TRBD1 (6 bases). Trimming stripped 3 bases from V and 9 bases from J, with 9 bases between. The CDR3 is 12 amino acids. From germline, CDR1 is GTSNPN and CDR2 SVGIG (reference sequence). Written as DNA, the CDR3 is TGTGCCTGGAGCAAACAGGGTTCACCCCTCCACTTT. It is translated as CAWSKQGSPLHF. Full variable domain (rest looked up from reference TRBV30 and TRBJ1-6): SQTIHQWPATLVQPVGSPLSLECTVEGTSNPNLYWYRQAAGRGLQLLFYSVGIGQISSEVPQNLSASRPQDRQFILSSKKLLLSDSGFYLCAWSKQGSPLHFGNGTRLTVT.

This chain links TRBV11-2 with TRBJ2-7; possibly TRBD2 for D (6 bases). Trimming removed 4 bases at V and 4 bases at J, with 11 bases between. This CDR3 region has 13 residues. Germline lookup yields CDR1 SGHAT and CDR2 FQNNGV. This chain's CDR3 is CASSSTSRYEQYF. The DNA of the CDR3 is TGTGCCAGCAGCTCGACTAGTAGATACGAGCAGTACTTC.

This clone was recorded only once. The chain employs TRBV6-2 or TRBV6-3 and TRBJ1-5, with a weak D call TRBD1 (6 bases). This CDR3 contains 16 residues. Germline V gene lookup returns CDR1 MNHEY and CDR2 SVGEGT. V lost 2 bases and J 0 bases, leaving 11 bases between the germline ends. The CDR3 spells CASSYLGQSSNQPQHF. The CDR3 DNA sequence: TGTGCCAGCAGTTACCTCGGACAGAGTAGCAATCAGCCCCAGCATTTT.

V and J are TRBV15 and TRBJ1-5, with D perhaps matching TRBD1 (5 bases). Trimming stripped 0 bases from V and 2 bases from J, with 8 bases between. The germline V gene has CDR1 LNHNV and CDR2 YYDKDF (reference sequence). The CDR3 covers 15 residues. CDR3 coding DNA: TGTGCCACCAGCAGAGATCAGGGTGGCAATCAGCCCCAGCATTTT. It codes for CATSRDQGGNQPQHF.

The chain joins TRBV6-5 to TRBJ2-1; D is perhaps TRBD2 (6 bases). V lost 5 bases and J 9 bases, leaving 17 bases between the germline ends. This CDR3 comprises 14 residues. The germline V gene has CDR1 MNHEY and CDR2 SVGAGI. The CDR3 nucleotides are TGTGCCAGCAGTCCGGGACTCCTCGTCCTTGAGCAGTTCTTC. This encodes CASSPGLLVLEQFF.

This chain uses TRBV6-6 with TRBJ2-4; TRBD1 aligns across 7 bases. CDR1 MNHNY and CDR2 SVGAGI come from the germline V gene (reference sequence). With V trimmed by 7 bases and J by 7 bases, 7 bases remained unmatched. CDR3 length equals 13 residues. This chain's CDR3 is CASTTQGGNIQYF. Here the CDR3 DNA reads TGTGCCAGCACCACACAAGGGGGCAACATTCAGTACTTC.

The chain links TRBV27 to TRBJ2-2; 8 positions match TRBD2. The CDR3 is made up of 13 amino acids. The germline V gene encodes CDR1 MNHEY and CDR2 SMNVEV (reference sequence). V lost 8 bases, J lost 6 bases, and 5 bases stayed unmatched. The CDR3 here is CASGAREAGELFF. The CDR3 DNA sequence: TGTGCCAGCGGCGCGCGGGAGGCCGGGGAGCTGTTTTTT.